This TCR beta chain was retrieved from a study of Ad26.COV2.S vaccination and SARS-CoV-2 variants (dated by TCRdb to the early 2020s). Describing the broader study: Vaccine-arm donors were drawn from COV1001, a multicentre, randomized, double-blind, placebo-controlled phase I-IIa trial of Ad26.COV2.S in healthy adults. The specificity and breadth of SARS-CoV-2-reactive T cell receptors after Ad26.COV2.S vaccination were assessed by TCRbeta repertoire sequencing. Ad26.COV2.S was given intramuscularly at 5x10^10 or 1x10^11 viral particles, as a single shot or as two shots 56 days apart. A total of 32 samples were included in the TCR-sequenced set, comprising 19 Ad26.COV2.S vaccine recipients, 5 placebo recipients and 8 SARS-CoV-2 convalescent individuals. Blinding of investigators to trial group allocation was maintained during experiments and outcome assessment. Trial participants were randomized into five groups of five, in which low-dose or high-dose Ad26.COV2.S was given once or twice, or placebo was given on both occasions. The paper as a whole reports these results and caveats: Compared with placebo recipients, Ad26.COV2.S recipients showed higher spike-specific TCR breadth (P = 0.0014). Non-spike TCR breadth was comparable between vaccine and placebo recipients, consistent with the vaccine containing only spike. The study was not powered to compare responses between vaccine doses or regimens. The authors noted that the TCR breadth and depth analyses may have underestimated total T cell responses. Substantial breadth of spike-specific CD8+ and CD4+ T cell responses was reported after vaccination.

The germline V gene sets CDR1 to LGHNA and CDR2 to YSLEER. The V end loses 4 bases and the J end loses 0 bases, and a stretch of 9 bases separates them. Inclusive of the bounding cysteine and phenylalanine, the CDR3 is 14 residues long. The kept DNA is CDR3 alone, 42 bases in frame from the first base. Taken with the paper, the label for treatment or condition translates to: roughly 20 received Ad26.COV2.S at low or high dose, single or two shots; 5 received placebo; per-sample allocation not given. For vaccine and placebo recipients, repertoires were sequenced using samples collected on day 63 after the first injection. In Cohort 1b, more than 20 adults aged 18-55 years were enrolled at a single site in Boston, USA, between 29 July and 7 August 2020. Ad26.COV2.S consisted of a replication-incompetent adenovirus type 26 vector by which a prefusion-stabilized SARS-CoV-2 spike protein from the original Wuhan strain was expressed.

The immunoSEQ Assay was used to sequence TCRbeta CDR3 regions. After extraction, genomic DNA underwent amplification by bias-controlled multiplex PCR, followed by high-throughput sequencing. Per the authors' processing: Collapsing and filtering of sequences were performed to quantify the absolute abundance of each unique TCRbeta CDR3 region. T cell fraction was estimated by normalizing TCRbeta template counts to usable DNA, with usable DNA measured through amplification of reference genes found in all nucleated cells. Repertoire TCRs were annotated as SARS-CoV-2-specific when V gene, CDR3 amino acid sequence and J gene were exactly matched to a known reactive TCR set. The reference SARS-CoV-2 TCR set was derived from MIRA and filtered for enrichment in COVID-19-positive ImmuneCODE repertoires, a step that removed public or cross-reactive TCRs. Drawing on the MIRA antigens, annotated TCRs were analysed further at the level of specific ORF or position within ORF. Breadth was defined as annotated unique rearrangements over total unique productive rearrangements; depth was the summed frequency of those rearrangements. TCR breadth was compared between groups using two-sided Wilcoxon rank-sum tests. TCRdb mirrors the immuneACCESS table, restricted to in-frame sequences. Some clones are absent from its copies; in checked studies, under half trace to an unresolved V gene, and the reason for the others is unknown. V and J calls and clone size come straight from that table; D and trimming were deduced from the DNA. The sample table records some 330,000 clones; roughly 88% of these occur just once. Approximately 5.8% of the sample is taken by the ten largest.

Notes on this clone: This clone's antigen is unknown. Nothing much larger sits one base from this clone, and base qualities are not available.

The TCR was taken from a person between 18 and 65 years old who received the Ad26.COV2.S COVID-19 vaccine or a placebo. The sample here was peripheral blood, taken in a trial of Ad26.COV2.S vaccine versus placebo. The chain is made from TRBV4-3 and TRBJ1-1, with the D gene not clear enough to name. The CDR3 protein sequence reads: CASSLGQLNTEAFF. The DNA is TGCGCCAGCAGCCTAGGGCAACTGAACACTGAAGCTTTCTTT.